This TCR beta chain originates from a study of patients and donors after allogeneic stem cell transplantation. TCRdb ran MiXCR on the RT-PCR reads and lists one entry per CDR3 protein. The data contain fewer than 13,000 distinct CDR3 sequences, approximately 22% of them singletons. This clonotype was seen repeatedly, ten times or more. CDR1 and CDR2 from the germline V gene are DFQATT and SNEGSKA (reference sequence). V lost 3 bases to trimming and J lost 1 base, with 22 bases between them. The CDR3 consists of 18 residues. The receptor was derived from a human donor who was either an allogeneic HSCT recipient or a stem cell or donor lymphocyte infusion donor (not recorded which). It is not recorded whose cells these are; they may come from a transplant donor. Sequencing was performed on blood, either unsorted or a sorted T cell fraction (not recorded which). V is TRBV20-1 and J is TRBJ1-5; D may be TRBD1 (6 bases). CDR3: CSASGPGARDTSNQPQHF. The CDR3 DNA sequence: TGCAGTGCTAGCGGCCCGGGGGCGAGGGATACGAGCAATCAGCCCCAGCATTTT.